The clone carrying this T cell receptor (beta chain) was found many times. Its matching antigen is unknown. The data derive from a study of Graves' ophthalmopathy and Graves' hyperthyroidism. Each donor who had ophthalmopathy showed moderate-to-severe activity, a CAS of ≥3, a NOSPECS of ≥4, and a duration under 3 months. Lactation, pregnancy, uncontrolled infections and other autoimmune diseases were all grounds for excluding patients. Sampling about 9.7 ml of fresh peripheral blood provided the PBMCs. Study findings and constraints: Ophthalmopathy could be told apart from stable hyperthyroidism by a 13-signature model (about 90% sensitivity, around 84% specificity).

The CDR3 consists of 16 residues. V gave up 4 bases and J gave up 4 bases, with 19 bases separating them. Per the germline V gene, CDR1 is MNHEY and CDR2 is SVGAGI. From RNA, the CDR3 regions of TCR beta chains were amplified and sequenced. A first-round RT-PCR used HTBI primers, followed by a second-round multiplex PCR. TCRdb re-called the multiplex PCR reads through MiXCR, storing one row per CDR3 protein. The sample contains under 250,000 distinct CDR3 sequences, 20% to 25% of which appear only once. The clonotype originates from a woman aged 50 to 65 with Graves' ophthalmopathy. The sequencing input was peripheral blood. The chain uses TRBV6-5 and TRBJ2-5, with D perhaps assigned TRBD1 or TRBD2 (6 bases each). CDR3 amino acids: CASSSSGGLSSETQYF. The CDR3 DNA sequence: TGTGCCAGCAGTTCCTCCGGGGGCTTAAGCTCAGAGACCCAGTACTTC.